The 9 T cell receptor beta chains presented below share a single source sample, sequenced in a study of patients and donors after allogeneic stem cell transplantation. TCRdb redid the calling of the RT-PCR reads with MiXCR, one entry per CDR3 protein. The data show 920,000 or so distinct CDR3 sequences, roughly 18% seen once. Sequenced sample: blood, either unsorted or a sorted T cell fraction (not recorded which). The origin of the receptors is a human donor who was either an allogeneic HSCT recipient or a stem cell or donor lymphocyte infusion donor (not recorded which). It is not recorded whose cells these are; they may come from a transplant donor.

The chain is built from TRBV29-1 and TRBJ2-7, with D perhaps TRBD1 (6 bases). This CDR3 spans 11 amino acids. Germline lookup yields CDR1 SQVTM and CDR2 ANQGSEA. V lost 6 bases and J lost 6, with 12 bases in between. The CDR3 loop reads CSVIGDTEQYF. Here the CDR3 DNA reads TGCAGCGTCATCGGGGACACCGAGCAGTACTTC.

V usage is TRBV10-3 and J usage is TRBJ2-7, with D possibly TRBD2 on 7 matching bases. The germline V and J ends were trimmed by 10 bases and 3 bases, with 19 bases remaining between them. This CDR3 is built from 14 residues. Germline lookup yields CDR1 ENHRY and CDR2 SYGVKD. As DNA, the CDR3 is TGTGCCACCCGCGTGGGGGGGGCTTTCTACGAGCAGTACTTC. This sequence encodes CATRVGGAFYEQYF.

This chain joins TRBV27 and TRBJ2-1; 10 nucleotides match TRBD2. CDR1 and CDR2 from the germline V gene are MNHEY and SMNVEV (reference sequence). CDR3 length: 14 amino acids. Losses at the gene ends were 6 bases for V and 7 bases for J; bases not matched to a gene: 6. The CDR3 DNA follows: TGTGCCAGCAGCGGAGCGGGGGGGGGTAATGAGCAGTTCTTC. It specifies CASSGAGGGNEQFF.

The chain joins TRBV7-8 to TRBJ1-1; D may be TRBD1 (5 bases). The CDR3 runs to 17 residues. The V end was cut by 5 bases, the J end by 0 bases, with 19 bases between. Looked up from germline, CDR1 is SGHVS and CDR2 is FQNEAQ. The DNA of the CDR3 is TGTGCCAGCAGCCCATCGGGTCGGACAATTATGAACACTGAAGCTTTCTTT. It is translated as CASSPSGRTIMNTEAFF.

A few counts support this clonotype. The chain carries TRBV7-3 and TRBJ2-1; 12 nucleotides agree with TRBD2. This CDR3 comprises 18 residues. V was pared by 5 bases and J by 8 bases, with 16 bases of the junction left unmatched. The germline V gene has CDR1 SGHTA and CDR2 FQGTGA. CDR3 sequence (DNA): TGTGCCAGCAGCCTTATACCACCACTAGCGGGGGGCAATTATGAGCAGTTCTTC. It translates to CASSLIPPLAGGNYEQFF.

This clonotype has just a few counts. The gene calls are TRBV4-1 and TRBJ2-3; no clear D gene. The germline V gene has CDR1 MGHRA and CDR2 YSYEKL. This CDR3 comprises 15 residues. V lost 4 bases and J 3 bases, leaving 14 bases between the germline ends. This chain's CDR3 is CASSPEQISTDTQYF. In DNA, the CDR3 is TGCGCCAGCAGCCCGGAACAGATATCAACAGATACGCAGTATTTT.

A few counts support this clonotype. This rearrangement joins TRBV4-2 to TRBJ1-1, with a possible D match to TRBD1 (6 bases). Trimming stripped 0 bases from V and 1 base from J, with 9 bases between. CDR3 length: 15 residues. Germline assignment: CDR1 LGHNA and CDR2 YNFKEQ. CDR3 residues: CASSQEVTGNTEAFF. CDR3 DNA: TGTGCCAGCAGCCAAGAGGTGACAGGGAACACTGAAGCTTTCTTT.

The chain carries TRBV4-3 and TRBJ2-5; 10 bases fit TRBD2. From germline, CDR1 is LGHNA and CDR2 YSLEER. The CDR3 loop spans 18 amino acids. The V segment lost 2 bases and the J segment 7 bases; nucleotides outside the gene matches: 16. DNA for the CDR3: TGCGCCAGCAGCCAATCATCGGTACTAGCGGGGTCCAGAGGGACCCAGTACTTC. This encodes CASSQSSVLAGSRGTQYF.

This chain links TRBV5-1 with TRBJ2-1, with 16 bases aligning to TRBD2. The CDR3 runs 17 residues. The J segment lost 0 bases and the V segment lost 4 bases, leaving 1 base of the junction unmatched. Germline values: CDR1 SGHRS, CDR2 YFSETQ. Here the CDR3 reads CASSGTSGRASYNEQFF. The CDR3 bases are TGCGCCAGCAGCGGGACTAGCGGGAGGGCCTCCTACAATGAGCAGTTCTTC.